This T cell receptor (beta chain) was sequenced for a study of regulatory T cells in long-lasting Graves disease. Unmatched junction bases numbered 16, after V lost 7 bases and J lost 4 bases. The CDR3 sequence is 17 residues long. There are many counts of this clonotype. The sample's time point: newly diagnosed GD, antithyroid drugs for less than 3 months. With RNA extracted from PBMCs as input, the TCR library was made. For TCR beta, libraries came from iRepertoire HTBI primers and Arm-PCR of CDR3 regions. Each CDR3 protein gets one entry after TCRdb re-called the multiplex PCR reads with MiXCR. The repertoire holds around 400,000 distinct CDR3 sequences, around 15% seen once, with 22% in the top ten.

The genes are TRBV12-3 or TRBV12-4 and TRBJ1-3, with TRBD1 matching 7 bases. This receptor was taken from a female donor with Graves disease. Here the sequenced sample was peripheral blood mononuclear cells (PBMCs), taken at new diagnosis, from a patient treated with antithyroid drugs. CDR3 nucleotides: TGTGCCAGCACCCCCCAGGGGGTCCCTATGGGCGGAAACACCATATATTTT. Amino acids: CASTPQGVPMGGNTIYF.